This note documents a single T cell receptor beta chain sequence. Looked up from germline, CDR1 is DFQATT and CDR2 is SNEGSKA (reference sequence). The CDR3 totals 14 residues. Trimming left V 6 bases short and J 6 bases short, with 20 bases between. The record originates from a study of metastatic and nonmetastatic thyroid tumors. Using MiXCR, TCRdb re-called clones from the PCR reads. The data contain several thousand clones, roughly 27% of them singletons. Among the patients, none had received any treatment before thyroid surgery. Sequenced material: tumor tissue. The V and J genes are TRBV20-1 and TRBJ1-2; TRBD1 is a possible D gene (5 bases). This TCR came from a female donor with papillary thyroid cancer or a benign thyroid nodule (not recorded which). Some clones in this sample may be carry-over from other donors' samples. CDR3 in DNA: TGCAGTGCCAACCACCGGGGGATCTTTGATGGCTACACCTTC. Translating it yields CSANHRGIFDGYTF.